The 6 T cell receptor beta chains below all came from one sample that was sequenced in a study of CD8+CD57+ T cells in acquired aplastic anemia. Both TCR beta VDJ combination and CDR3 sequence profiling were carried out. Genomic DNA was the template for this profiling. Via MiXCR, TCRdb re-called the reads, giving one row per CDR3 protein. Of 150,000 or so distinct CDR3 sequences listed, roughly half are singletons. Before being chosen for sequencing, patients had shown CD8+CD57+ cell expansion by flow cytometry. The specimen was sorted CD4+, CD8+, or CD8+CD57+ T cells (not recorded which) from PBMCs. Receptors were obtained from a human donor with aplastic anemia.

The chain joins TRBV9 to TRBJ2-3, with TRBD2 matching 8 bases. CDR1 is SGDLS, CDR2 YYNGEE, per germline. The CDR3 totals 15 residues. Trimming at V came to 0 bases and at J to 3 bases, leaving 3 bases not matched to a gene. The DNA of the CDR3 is TGTGCCAGCAGCGTAGTTACGGGGGGGACAGATACGCAGTATTTT. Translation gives CASSVVTGGTDTQYF.

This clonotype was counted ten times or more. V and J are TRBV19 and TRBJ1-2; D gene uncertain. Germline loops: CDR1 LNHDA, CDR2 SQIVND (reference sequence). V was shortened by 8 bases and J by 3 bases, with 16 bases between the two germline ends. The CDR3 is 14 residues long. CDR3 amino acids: CASVINGMDYGYTF. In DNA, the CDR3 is TGTGCCAGTGTAATTAACGGGATGGACTATGGCTACACCTTC.

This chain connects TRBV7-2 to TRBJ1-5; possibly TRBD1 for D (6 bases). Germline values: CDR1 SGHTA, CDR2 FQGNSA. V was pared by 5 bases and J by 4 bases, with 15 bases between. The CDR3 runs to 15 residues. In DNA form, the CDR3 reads TGTGCCAGCAGCGGGAACAGGGCATCTAATCAGCCCCAGCATTTT. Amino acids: CASSGNRASNQPQHF.

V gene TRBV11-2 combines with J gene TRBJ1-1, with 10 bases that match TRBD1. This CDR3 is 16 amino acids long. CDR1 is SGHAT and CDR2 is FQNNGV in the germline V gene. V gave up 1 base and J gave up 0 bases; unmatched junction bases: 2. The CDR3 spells CASSLGTGGMNTEAFF. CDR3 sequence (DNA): TGTGCCAGCAGCTTAGGGACAGGGGGTATGAACACTGAAGCTTTCTTT.

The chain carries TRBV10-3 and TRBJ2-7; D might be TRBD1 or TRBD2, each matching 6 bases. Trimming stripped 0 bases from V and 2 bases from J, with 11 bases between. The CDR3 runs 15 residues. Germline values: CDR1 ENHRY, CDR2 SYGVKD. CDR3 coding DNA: TGTGCCATCAGTGAGTCGAACAGGGAGGCCTACGAGCAGTACTTC. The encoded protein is CAISESNREAYEQYF.

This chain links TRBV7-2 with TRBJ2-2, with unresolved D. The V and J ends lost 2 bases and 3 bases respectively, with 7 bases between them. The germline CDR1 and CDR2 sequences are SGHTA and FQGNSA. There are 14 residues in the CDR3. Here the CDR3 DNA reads TGTGCCAGCAGCTTAATTGCGGACACCGGGGAGCTGTTTTTT. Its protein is CASSLIADTGELFF.